The source of this T cell receptor (beta chain) is a study of blood T cell repertoires in COVID-19. A Seattle source enrolled patients during active infection and followed them longitudinally. This table comes from immunoSEQ multiplex PCR, and its TCRdb copy is limited to in-frame clones, with some not included. In the table there are tens of thousands of clones, 87% of which are singletons. V was pared by 6 bases and J by 1 base, with 16 bases between. The length of the CDR3 is 15 residues. Germline-derived CDR1 and CDR2 are SGHDT and YYEEEE. This chain uses TRBV5-6 with TRBJ1-2; possible D gene TRBD1, 5 bases. Input material: peripheral blood. The TCR was taken from a woman aged 50 to 60 with COVID-19, enrolled during active disease. CDR3 in DNA: TGTGCCAGCATCCTTACAGGCAGGGTTAACTATGGCTACACCTTC. This sequence encodes CASILTGRVNYGYTF.